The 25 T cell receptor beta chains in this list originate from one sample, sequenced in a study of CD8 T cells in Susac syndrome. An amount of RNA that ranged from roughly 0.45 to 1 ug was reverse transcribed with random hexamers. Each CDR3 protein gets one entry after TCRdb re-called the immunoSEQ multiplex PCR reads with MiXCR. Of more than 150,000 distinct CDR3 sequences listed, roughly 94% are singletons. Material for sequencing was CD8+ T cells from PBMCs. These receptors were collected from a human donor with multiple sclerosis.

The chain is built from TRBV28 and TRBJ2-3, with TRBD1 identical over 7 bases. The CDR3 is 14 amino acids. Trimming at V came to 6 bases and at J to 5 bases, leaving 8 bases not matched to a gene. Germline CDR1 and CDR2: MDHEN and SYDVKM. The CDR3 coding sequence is TGTGCCAGCAGCCGTGACAGGGCCGGAGATACGCAGTATTTT. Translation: CASSRDRAGDTQYF.

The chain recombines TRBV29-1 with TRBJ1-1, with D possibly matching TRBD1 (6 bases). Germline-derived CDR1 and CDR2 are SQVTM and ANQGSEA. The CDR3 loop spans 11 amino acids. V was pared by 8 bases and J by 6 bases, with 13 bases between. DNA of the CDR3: TGCAGCCCCAGGAGGGGGGCTGAAGCTTTCTTT. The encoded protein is CSPRRGAEAFF.

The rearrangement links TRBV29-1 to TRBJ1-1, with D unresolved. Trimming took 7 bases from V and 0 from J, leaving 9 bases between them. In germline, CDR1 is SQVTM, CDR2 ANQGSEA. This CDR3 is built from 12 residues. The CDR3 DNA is TGCAGCGGCGCCCGGGTGAACACTGAAGCTTTCTTT. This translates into CSGARVNTEAFF.

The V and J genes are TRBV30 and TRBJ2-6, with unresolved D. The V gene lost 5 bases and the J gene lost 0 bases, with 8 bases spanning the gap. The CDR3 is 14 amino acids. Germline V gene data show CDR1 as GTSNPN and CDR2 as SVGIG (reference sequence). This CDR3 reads CAWGTASGANVLTF. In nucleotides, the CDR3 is TGTGCCTGGGGTACAGCCTCTGGGGCCAACGTCCTGACTTTC.

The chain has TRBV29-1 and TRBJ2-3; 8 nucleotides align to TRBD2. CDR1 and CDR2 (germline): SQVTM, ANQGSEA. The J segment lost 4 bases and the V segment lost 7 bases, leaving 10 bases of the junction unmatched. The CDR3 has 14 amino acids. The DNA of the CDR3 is TGCAGCGCCCGGGGGGGGCGCTTTTCAGATACGCAGTATTTT. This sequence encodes CSARGGRFSDTQYF.

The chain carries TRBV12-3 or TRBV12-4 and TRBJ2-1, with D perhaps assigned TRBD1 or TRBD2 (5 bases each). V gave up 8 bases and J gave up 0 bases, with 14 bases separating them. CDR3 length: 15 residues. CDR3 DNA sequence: TGTGCCAGCGCTACGGGGCTGCCCTCCTACAATGAGCAGTTCTTC. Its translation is CASATGLPSYNEQFF.

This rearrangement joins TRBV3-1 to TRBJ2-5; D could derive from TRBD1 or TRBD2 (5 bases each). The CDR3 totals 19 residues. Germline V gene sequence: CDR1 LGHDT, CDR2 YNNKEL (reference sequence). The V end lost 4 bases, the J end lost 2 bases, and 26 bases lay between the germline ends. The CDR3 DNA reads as TGTGCCAGCAGCCCCTTTTGGGCGCGGGTGGGGGTACCACAAGAGACCCAGTACTTC. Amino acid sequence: CASSPFWARVGVPQETQYF.

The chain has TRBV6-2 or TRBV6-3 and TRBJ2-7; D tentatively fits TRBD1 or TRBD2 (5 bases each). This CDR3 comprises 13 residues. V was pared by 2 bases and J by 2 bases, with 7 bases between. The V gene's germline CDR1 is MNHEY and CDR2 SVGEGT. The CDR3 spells CASSYGTTYEQYF. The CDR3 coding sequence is TGTGCCAGCAGTTACGGGACCACCTACGAGCAGTACTTC.

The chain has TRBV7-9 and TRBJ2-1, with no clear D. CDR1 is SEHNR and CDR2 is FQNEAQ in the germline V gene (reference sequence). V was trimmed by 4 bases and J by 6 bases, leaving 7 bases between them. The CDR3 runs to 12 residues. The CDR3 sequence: CASSSIPNEQFF. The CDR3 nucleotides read TGTGCCAGCAGCTCCATCCCCAATGAGCAGTTCTTC.

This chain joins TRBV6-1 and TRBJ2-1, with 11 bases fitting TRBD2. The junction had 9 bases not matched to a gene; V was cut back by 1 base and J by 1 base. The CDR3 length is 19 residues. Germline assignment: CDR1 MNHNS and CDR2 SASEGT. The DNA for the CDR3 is TGTGCCAGCAGTGAAGGACTAGCGGGGAAGCAGTTATCCTACAATGAGCAGTTCTTC. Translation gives CASSEGLAGKQLSYNEQFF.

Written as DNA, the CDR3 is TGTGCCAGCAGCCAAGTTCCCCAGGTACGATCACCCCTCCACTTT. Translating it yields CASSQVPQVRSPLHF. The chain recombines TRBV14 with TRBJ1-6; D gene unclear. The germline CDR1 and CDR2 sequences are SGHDN and FVKESK. The CDR3 sequence is 15 residues long. V lost 1 base to trimming and J lost 10 bases, with 14 bases between them.

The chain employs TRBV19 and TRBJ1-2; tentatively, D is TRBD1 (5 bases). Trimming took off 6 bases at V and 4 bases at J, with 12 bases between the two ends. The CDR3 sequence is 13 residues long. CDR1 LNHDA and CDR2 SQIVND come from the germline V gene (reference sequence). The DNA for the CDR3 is TGTGCCAGTAGCACCGGGACGGCCTATGGCTACACCTTC. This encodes CASSTGTAYGYTF.

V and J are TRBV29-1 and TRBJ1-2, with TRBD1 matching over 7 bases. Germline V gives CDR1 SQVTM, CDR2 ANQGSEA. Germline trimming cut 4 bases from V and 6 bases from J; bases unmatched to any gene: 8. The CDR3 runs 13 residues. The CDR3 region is CSVGQGGRNGYTF. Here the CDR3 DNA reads TGCAGCGTTGGACAGGGCGGACGTAATGGCTACACCTTC.

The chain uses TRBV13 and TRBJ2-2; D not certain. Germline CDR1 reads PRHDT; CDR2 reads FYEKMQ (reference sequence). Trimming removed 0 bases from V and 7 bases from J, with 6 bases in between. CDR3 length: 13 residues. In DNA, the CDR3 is TGTGCCAGCAGCTTAGGAGTTAACGGGGAGCTGTTTTTT. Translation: CASSLGVNGELFF. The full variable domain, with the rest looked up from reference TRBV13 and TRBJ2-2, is AAGVIQSPRHLIKEKRETATLKCYPIPRHDTVYWYQQGPGQDPQFLISFYEKMQSDKGSIPDRFSAQQFSDYHSELNMSSLELGDSALYFCASSLGVNGELFFGEGSRLTVL.

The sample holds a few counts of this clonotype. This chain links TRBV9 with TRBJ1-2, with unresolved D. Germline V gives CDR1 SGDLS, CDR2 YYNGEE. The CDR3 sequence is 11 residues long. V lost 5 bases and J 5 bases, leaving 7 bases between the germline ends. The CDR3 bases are TGTGCCAGCAGTGAAGGGTATGGCTACACCTTC. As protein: CASSEGYGYTF.

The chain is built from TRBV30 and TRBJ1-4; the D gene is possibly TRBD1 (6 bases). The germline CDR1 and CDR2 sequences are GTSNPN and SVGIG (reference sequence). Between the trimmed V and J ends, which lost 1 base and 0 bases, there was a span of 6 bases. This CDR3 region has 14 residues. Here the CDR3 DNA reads TGTGCCTGGAGTGAGGGGGCAACTAATGAAAAACTGTTTTTT. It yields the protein CAWSEGATNEKLFF. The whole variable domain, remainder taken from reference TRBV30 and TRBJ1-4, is SQTIHQWPATLVQPVGSPLSLECTVEGTSNPNLYWYRQAAGRGLQLLFYSVGIGQISSEVPQNLSASRPQDRQFILSSKKLLLSDSGFYLCAWSEGATNEKLFFGSGTQLSVL.

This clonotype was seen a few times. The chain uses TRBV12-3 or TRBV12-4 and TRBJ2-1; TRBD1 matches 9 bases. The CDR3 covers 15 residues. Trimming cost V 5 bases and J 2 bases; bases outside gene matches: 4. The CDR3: CASSTGQGAYNEQFF. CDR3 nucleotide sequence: TGTGCCAGCAGTACGGGACAGGGCGCCTACAATGAGCAGTTCTTC.

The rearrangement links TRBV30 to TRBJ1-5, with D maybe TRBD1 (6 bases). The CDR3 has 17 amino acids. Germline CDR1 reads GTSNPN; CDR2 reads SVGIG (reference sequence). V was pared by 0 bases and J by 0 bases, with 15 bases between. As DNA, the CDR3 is TGTGCCTGGAGTGTACCCCGCAGGGGTTATAGCAATCAGCCCCAGCATTTT. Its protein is CAWSVPRRGYSNQPQHF.

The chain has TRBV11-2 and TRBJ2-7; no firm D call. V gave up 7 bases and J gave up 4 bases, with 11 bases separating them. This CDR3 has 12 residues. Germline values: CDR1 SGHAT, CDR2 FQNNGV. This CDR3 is CASTPVGYEQYF. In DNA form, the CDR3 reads TGTGCCAGCACCCCAGTGGGGTACGAGCAGTACTTC.

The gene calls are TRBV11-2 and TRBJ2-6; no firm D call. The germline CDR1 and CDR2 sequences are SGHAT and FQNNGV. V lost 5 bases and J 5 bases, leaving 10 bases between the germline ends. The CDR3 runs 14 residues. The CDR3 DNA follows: TGTGCCAGCAGCCCGCCTGGAAGGGCCAACGTCCTGACTTTC. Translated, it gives CASSPPGRANVLTF.

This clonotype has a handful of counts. CDR3 amino acids: CASSQYSSYEQYF. In DNA form, the CDR3 reads TGTGCCAGCAGCCAGTACAGCTCCTACGAGCAGTACTTC. The V gene is TRBV4-2, the J gene TRBJ2-7; D gene ambiguous. The V end lost 3 bases, the J end lost 0 bases, and 6 bases lay between the germline ends. The CDR3 contains 13 residues. Germline CDR1 reads LGHNA; CDR2 reads YNFKEQ.

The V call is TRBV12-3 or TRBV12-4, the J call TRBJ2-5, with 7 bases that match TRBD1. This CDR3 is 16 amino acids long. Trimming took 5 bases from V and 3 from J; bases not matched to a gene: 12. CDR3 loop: CASSPQSGTEKETQYF. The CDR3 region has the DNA TGTGCCAGCAGTCCCCAATCCGGGACAGAGAAAGAGACCCAGTACTTC.

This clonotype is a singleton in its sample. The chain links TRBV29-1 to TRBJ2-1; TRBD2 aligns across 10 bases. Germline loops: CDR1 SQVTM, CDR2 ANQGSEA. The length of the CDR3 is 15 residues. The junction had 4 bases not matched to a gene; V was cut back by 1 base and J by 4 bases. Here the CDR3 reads CSVEGLAGAYNEQFF. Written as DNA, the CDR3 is TGCAGCGTTGAAGGTCTAGCGGGGGCATACAATGAGCAGTTCTTC.

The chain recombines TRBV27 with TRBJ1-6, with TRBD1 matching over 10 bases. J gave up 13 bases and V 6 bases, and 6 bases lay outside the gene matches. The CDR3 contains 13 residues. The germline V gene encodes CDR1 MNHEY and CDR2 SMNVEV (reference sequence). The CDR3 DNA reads TGTGCCAGCAGCGGGACAGGGGCTCGCCCCCTCCACTTT. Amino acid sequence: CASSGTGARPLHF.

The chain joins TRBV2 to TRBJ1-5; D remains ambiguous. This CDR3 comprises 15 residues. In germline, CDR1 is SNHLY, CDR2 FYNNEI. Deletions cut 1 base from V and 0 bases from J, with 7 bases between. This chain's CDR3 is CASSEGRVSNQPQHF. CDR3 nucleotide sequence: TGTGCCAGCAGTGAAGGGAGGGTTAGCAATCAGCCCCAGCATTTT.